This T cell receptor beta chain was recorded in a study of tumor-infiltrating lymphocytes in localized non-small cell lung cancer. Only in-frame clones appear in the TCRdb table, and some are missing; sequencing was by immunoSEQ multiplex PCR. The data hold around 21,000 clones, with roughly 80% observed a single time. This CDR3 is 18 amino acids long. V lost 1 base and J lost 0; bases outside the gene matches: 11. The germline V gene has CDR1 LGHNA and CDR2 YNFKEQ. This clonotype was obtained from a human donor with non-small cell lung cancer. The rearrangement uses TRBV4-2 and TRBJ1-2; 7 positions agree with TRBD1. Sequenced sample: lung tumor tissue. The CDR3 bases are TGTGCCAGCAGCCAAGTGGGCGAGGCAGGGGGAGCTAACTATGGCTACACCTTC. It specifies CASSQVGEAGGANYGYTF.